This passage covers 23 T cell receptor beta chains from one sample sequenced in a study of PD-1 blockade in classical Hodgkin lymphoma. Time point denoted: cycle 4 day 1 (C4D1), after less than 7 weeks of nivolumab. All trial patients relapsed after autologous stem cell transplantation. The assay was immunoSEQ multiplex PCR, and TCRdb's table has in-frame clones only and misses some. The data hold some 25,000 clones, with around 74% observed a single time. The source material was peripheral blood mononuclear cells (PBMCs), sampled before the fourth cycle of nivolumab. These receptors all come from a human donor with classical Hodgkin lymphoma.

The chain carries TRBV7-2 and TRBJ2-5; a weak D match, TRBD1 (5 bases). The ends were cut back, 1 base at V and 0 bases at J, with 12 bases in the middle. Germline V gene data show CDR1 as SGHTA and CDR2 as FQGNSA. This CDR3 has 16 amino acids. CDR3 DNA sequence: TGTGCCAGCAGCTTAGTAGGGGCATCGTACCAAGAGACCCAGTACTTC. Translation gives CASSLVGASYQETQYF.

The CDR3 spells CASSPGNYSPLHF. CDR3 coding DNA: TGTGCCAGCTCACCTGGAAACTATTCACCCCTCCACTTT. The rearrangement joins TRBV18 to TRBJ1-6; the D is unclear. Germline CDR1 is KGHSH and CDR2 is LQKENI. This CDR3 is built from 13 residues. V was clipped by 3 bases and J by 8 bases, with 8 bases between them.

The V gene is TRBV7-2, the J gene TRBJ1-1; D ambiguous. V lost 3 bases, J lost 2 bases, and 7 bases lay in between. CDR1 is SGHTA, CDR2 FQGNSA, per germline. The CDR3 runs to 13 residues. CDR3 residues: CASSFQTNTEAFF. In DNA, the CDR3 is TGTGCCAGCAGCTTCCAGACCAACACTGAAGCTTTCTTT. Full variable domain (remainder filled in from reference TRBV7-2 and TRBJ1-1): GAGVSQSPSNKVTEKGKDVELRCDPISGHTALYWYRQSLGQGLEFLIYFQGNSAPDKSGLPSDRFSAERTGGSVSTLTIQRTQQEDSAVYLCASSFQTNTEAFFGQGTRLTVV.

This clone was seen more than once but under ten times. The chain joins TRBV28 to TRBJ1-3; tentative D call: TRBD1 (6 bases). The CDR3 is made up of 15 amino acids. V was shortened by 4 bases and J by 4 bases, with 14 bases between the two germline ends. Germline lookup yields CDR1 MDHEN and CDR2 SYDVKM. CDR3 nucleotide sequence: TGTGCCAGCAGTTATAGGCCAGGGGACGGAAACACCATATATTTT. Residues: CASSYRPGDGNTIYF.

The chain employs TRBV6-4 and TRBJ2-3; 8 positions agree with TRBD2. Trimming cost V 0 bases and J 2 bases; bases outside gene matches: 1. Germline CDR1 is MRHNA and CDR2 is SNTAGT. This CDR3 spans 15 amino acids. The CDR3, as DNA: TGTGCCAGCAGTGACTCCGGGGGGGCCACAGATACGCAGTATTTT. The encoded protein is CASSDSGGATDTQYF.

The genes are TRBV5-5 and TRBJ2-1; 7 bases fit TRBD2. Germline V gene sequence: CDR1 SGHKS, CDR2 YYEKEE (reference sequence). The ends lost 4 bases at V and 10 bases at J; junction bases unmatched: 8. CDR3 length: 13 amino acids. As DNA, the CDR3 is TGTGCCAGCAGCATCGGGGGAGGGCAGGAGCAGTTCTTC. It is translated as CASSIGGGQEQFF.

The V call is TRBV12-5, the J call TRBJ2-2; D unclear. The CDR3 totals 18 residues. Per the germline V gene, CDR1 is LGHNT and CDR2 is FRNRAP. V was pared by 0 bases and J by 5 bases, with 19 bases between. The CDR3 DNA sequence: TGTGCTAGTGGTTTGGTACGAATCCCGGCAGATGGGACCGGGGAGCTGTTTTTT. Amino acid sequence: CASGLVRIPADGTGELFF. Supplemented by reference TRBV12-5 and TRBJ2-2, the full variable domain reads DARVTQTPRHKVTEMGQEVTMRCQPILGHNTVFWYRQTMMQGLELLAYFRNRAPLDDSGMPKDRFSAEMPDATLATLKIQPSEPRDSAVYFCASGLVRIPADGTGELFFGEGSRLTVL.

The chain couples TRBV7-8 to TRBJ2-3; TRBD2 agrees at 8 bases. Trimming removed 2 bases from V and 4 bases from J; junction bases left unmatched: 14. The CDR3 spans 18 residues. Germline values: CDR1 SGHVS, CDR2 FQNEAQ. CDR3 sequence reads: CASSLRPVAGLTPDTQYF. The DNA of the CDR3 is TGTGCCAGCAGCTTAAGGCCAGTAGCGGGGCTTACTCCAGATACGCAGTATTTT.

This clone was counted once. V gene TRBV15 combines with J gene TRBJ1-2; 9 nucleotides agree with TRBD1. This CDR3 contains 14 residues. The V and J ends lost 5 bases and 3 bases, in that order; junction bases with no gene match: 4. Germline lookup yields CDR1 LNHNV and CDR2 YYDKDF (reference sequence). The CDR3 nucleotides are TGTGCCACCAGCGGACAGGGGTTGGACTATGGCTACACCTTC. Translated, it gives CATSGQGLDYGYTF.

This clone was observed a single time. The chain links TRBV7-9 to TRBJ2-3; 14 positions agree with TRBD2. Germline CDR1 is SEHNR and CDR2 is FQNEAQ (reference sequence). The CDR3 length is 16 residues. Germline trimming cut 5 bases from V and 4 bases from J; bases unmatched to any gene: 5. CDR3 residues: CASSPGLAGGPDTQYF. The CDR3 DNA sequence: TGTGCCAGCAGCCCTGGACTAGCGGGGGGCCCAGATACGCAGTATTTT.

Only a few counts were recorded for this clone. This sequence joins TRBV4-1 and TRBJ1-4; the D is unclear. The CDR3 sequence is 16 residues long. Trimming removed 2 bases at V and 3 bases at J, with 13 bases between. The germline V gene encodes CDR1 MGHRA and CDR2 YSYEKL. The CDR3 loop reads CASSQRSSPSNEKLFF. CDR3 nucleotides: TGCGCCAGCAGCCAACGTTCCTCCCCATCTAATGAAAAACTGTTTTTT.

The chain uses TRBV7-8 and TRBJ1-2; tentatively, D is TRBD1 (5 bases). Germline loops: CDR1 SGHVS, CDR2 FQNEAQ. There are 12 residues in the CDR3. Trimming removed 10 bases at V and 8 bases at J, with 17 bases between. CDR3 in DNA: TGTGCCAACCACCGACAGTCGGAGGGCTACACCTTC. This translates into CANHRQSEGYTF.

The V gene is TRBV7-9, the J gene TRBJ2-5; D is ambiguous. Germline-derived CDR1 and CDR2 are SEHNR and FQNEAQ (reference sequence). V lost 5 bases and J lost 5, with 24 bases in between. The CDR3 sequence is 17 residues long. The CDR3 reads CASSPYGTRFGEETQYF. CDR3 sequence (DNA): TGTGCCAGCAGCCCCTACGGTACGAGGTTTGGTGAGGAGACCCAGTACTTC.

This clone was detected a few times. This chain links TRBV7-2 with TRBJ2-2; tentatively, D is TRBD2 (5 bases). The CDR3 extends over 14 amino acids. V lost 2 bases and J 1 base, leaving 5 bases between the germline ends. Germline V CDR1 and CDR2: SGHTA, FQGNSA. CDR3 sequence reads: CASSLRGNTGELFF. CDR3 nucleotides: TGTGCCAGCAGCTTACGGGGGAACACCGGGGAGCTGTTTTTT.

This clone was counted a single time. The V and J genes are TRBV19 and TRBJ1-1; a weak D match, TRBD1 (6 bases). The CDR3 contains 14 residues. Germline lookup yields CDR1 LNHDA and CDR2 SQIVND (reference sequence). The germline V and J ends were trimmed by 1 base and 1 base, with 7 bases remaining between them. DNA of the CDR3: TGTGCCAGTAGTATAGCGGGGGCGAACACTGAAGCTTTCTTT. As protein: CASSIAGANTEAFF.

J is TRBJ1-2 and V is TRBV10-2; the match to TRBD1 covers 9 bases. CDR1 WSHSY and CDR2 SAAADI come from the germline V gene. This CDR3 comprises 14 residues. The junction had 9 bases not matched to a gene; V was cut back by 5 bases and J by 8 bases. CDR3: CASSFQQGASGYTF. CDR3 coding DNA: TGCGCCAGCAGTTTCCAACAGGGGGCCAGCGGCTACACCTTC.

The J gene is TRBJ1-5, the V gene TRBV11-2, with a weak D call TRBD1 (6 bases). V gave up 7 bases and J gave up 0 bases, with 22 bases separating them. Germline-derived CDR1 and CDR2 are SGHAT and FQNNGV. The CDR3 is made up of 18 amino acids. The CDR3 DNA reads TGTGCCAGCACCCTACCCCACGGGGGCATGAATAGCAATCAGCCCCAGCATTTT. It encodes CASTLPHGGMNSNQPQHF.

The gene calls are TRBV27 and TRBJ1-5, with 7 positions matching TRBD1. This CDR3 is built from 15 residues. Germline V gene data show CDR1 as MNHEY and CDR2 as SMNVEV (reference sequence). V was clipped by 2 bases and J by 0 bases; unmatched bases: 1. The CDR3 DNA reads TGTGCCAGCAGTTTAGGACAGGATAGCAATCAGCCCCAGCATTTT. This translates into CASSLGQDSNQPQHF.

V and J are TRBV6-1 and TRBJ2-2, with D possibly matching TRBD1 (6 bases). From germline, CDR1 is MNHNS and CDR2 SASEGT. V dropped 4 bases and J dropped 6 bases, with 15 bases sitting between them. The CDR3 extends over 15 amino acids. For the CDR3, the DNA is TGTGCCAGCAGTGCGGCAAGGGGGTTCCCCGGGGAGCTGTTTTTT. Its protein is CASSAARGFPGELFF.

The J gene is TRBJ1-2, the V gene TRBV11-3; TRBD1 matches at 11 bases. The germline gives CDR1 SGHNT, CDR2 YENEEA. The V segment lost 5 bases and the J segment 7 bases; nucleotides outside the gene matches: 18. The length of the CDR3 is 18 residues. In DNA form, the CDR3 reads TGTGCCAGCAGCCTAACCTCCGGGACAGGGGGAGGAAAAGGTGGCTACACCTTC. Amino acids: CASSLTSGTGGGKGGYTF.

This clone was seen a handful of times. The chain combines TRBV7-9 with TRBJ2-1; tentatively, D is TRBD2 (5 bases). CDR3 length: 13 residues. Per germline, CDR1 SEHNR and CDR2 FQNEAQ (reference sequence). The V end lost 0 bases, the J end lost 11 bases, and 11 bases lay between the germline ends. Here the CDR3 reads CASSLAVLGKQFF. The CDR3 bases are TGTGCCAGCAGCTTAGCGGTGCTCGGGAAGCAGTTCTTC.

The CDR3 DNA reads TGTGCCAGCAGTGAGAACTATAGCAATCAGCCCCAGCATTTT. The encoded protein is CASSENYSNQPQHF. The J gene is TRBJ1-5, the V gene TRBV27; D gene unclear. The CDR3 is made up of 14 amino acids. Germline assignment: CDR1 MNHEY and CDR2 SMNVEV (reference sequence). Deletions cut 5 bases from V and 0 bases from J, with 8 bases between.

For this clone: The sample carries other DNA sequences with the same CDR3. The DNA of the CDR3 is TGTGCCAGCAGCGTAGCTTGGGGAGATACGCAGTATTTT. This translates into CASSVAWGDTQYF. The J gene is TRBJ2-3, the V gene TRBV9; D not resolved. The CDR3 length is 13 residues. Germline V gene data show CDR1 as SGDLS and CDR2 as YYNGEE. V shed 0 bases and J shed 5 bases, with 7 bases lying between them.